This T cell receptor (beta chain) was retrieved from a study of cytomegalovirus exposure and HLA in healthy donors. Study-wide results and caveats: Per a later analysis, HLA-associated TCR beta chains showed more clonal expansion than other, equally common TCR beta chains. Most sequenced TCRs were rare (though some public TCRs occurred in many donors).

PCR used 60 Vbeta primers and 13 Jbeta primers. Only in-frame clones appear in the TCRdb table, and some are missing; sequencing was by immunoSEQ multiplex PCR. The sample consists of some 95,000 clones, about 81% of them appearing once. V dropped 5 bases and J dropped 0; count of bases not matched to a gene: 5. Germline CDR1 and CDR2: LNHNV and YYDKDF (reference sequence). CDR3 size: 15 residues. Regarding this clone: Its antigen is not identified.

Sequenced material: PBMCs. The chain combines TRBV15 with TRBJ2-3, with 7 nucleotides matching TRBD1. The origin of this receptor is a woman aged 35 to 49 in good health and CMV-seropositive. CDR3 sequence (DNA): TGTGCCACCAGCGACAGGGAACTTAGCACAGATACGCAGTATTTT. This translates into CATSDRELSTDTQYF. Together with reference TRBV15 and TRBJ2-3, the CDR3 gives the full variable domain: DAMVIQNPRYQVTQFGKPVTLSCSQTLNHNVMYWYQQKSSQAPKLLFHYYDKDFNNEADTPDNFQSRRPNTSFCFLDIRSPGLGDTAMYLCATSDRELSTDTQYFGPGTRLTVL.